This T cell receptor beta chain appears in the sequencing data of a study of cytomegalovirus exposure and HLA in healthy donors. Primers: 60 Vbeta forward and 13 Jbeta reverse. Clones were sequenced by immunoSEQ multiplex PCR, and TCRdb holds only the in-frame ones, with some missing. The repertoire consists of some 170,000 clones, with about four fifths occurring once and the leading ten covering 2.9%. The CDR3 runs to 16 residues. With 7 bases removed from V and 0 bases from J, the gap between germline ends came to 18 bases. Looked up from germline, CDR1 is SGHDT and CDR2 is YYEEEE. The sequence derives from a female donor in good health and CMV-seronegative. Sequencing input: PBMCs. V is TRBV5-6 and J is TRBJ2-3, with TRBD2 as a possible D gene (7 bases). CDR3 sequence reads: CASYIVGGGSTDTQYF. The CDR3 region has the DNA TGTGCCAGCTACATTGTGGGCGGGGGCAGCACAGATACGCAGTATTTT.